The rows below give T cell receptor beta chains drawn from one sample of a study of blood T cell repertoires in COVID-19. Only in-frame clones appear in the TCRdb table, and some are missing; sequencing was by immunoSEQ multiplex PCR. In the table there are 200,000 or so clones, approximately 90% of which are singletons. The sequenced material came from peripheral blood. The receptors were sampled from a man aged 80 or over with acute or convalescent COVID-19. CDR3s include the opening cysteine and the closing phenylalanine or tryptophan. The D gene is left open where the match is weak. The size entry is marked missing in some rows and otherwise reads once, few, many or a size class.

>.|TRBJ2-7|TRBV10-2|14|TRBD2
CASLEGLAVHEQYF
TGCGCCAGCCTCGAAGGACTAGCTGTCCACGAGCAGTACTTC
>.|TRBJ2-7|TRBV5-6|15|TRBD1
CASSFFGTGGHEQYF
TGTGCCAGCAGCTTTTTTGGGACAGGGGGACACGAGCAGTACTTC
>once|TRBJ1-1|TRBV3-1/TRBV3-2|13|.
CASSQGLNTEAFF
TGTGCCAGCAGCCAGGGCTTGAACACTGAAGCTTTCTTT
>once|TRBJ2-2|TRBV7-9|18|TRBD2
CASSRGLAGGPYTGELFF
TGTGCCAGCAGCAGGGGACTAGCGGGAGGGCCGTACACCGGGGAGCTGTTTTTT
>.|TRBJ1-4|TRBV5-1|15|TRBD1
CASSPTGTGEEKLFF
TGCGCCAGCAGCCCCACCGGGACAGGGGAGGAAAAACTGTTTTTT
>.|TRBJ2-2|TRBV11-3|15|.
CASSFGGPGAGELFF
TGTGCCAGCAGCTTTGGAGGGCCGGGTGCCGGGGAGCTGTTTTTT
>.|TRBJ1-5|TRBV11-2|14|.
CASSRGQLREPQHF
TGTGCCAGCAGCAGAGGGCAGCTGCGAGAGCCCCAGCATTTT
>.|TRBJ1-1|TRBV6-5|13|TRBD1
CASSYFQGAEAFF
TGTGCCAGCAGTTACTTTCAGGGGGCTGAAGCTTTCTTT
>.|TRBJ2-3|TRBV6-5|15|.
CASTPPPGSTDTQYF
TGTGCCAGCACCCCACCCCCAGGAAGCACAGATACGCAGTATTTT
>.|TRBJ2-7|TRBV5-1|14|TRBD1
CASRPGTGGNEQYF
TGCGCCAGCAGGCCTGGGACAGGGGGAAACGAGCAGTACTTC
>.|TRBJ1-4|TRBV30|11|.
CAWSRGEKLFF
TGTGCCTGGAGTAGGGGTGAAAAACTGTTTTTT
>.|TRBJ1-2|TRBV24-1|15|TRBD1
CATSDVTGPVKGYTF
TGTGCCACCAGTGACGTGACAGGGCCGGTCAAAGGCTACACCTTC
>.|TRBJ2-1|TRBV7-2|12|TRBD2
CGAEREGFEQFF
TGTGGAGCAGAGCGGGAGGGTTTTGAGCAGTTCTTC
>few|TRBJ1-5|TRBV2|14|.
CASSPTTGNQPQHF
TGTGCCAGCAGCCCGACAACGGGCAATCAGCCCCAGCATTTT
>.|TRBJ2-7|TRBV5-1|16|TRBD2
CASSPGLAGGYNEQYF
TGCGCCAGCAGCCCCGGACTAGCGGGAGGTTACAACGAGCAGTACTTC
>.|TRBJ2-3|TRBV5-1|14|TRBD2
CASSLAGGTDTQYF
TGCGCCAGCAGCCTAGCGGGAGGTACAGATACGCAGTATTTT
>.|TRBJ2-1|TRBV2|13|.
CASSESIYGEQFF
TGTGCCAGCAGTGAATCCATCTACGGTGAGCAGTTCTTC
>.|TRBJ2-1|TRBV6-5|12|.
CASRFGANEQFF
TGTGCCAGCAGGTTTGGGGCAAATGAGCAGTTCTTC
>.|TRBJ1-1|TRBV6-5|13|TRBD1
CASSKRTGVDAFF
TGTGCCAGCAGTAAGAGGACAGGAGTGGACGCTTTCTTT
>.|TRBJ1-6|TRBV3-1/TRBV3-2|17|.
CASSQEASSSYNSPLHF
TGTGCCAGCAGCCAAGAAGCTTCTAGCTCCTATAATTCACCCCTCCACTTT
>.|TRBJ1-1|TRBV28|14|TRBD1
CASSLLGQGAVAFF
TGTGCCAGCAGTTTACTGGGACAGGGGGCAGTAGCTTTCTTT